The clone carrying this TCR beta chain was found a few times. This specimen comes from a study of T-cell memory formation after mild COVID-19. V lost 3 bases and J 5 bases, leaving 10 bases between the germline ends. This CDR3 comprises 13 residues. It was 5'RACE with constant-segment primers that produced the TCR alpha and TCR beta cDNA libraries, which carried sample barcodes and UMIs. TCRdb reprocessed the 5' RACE reads via MiXCR and lists one record per CDR3 protein. The sample includes over 350,000 distinct CDR3 sequences, 24% of them seen just once. The sample consisted of PBMCs or a T cell subset sorted from them (not recorded which). This TCR derives from an adult woman who had mild COVID-19 (a few samples of this study predate the infection). Cell type and time point are not known. The rearrangement joins TRBV12-3 or TRBV12-4 to TRBJ2-5; maybe TRBD1 (5 bases). CDR3 loop: CASSFGRGETQYF. The CDR3 DNA is TGTGCCAGCAGTTTCGGTAGGGGCGAGACCCAGTACTTC.